Each of the 9 T cell receptor beta chains below was sequenced from the same sample in a study of human T cells and chemical hapten exposure. This sample's time point: healthy volunteer bleed at 6 weeks. Whole blood, unfractionated, served as the material for total RNA extraction. TCRdb recomputed calls from the RACE reads with MiXCR, one row per CDR3 protein. The sample has 35,000 to 50,000 distinct CDR3 sequences; about 4% are singletons. The sequencing sample was made of whole blood. The source is a human donor in good health. Some clones in this sample may be carry-over from other donors' samples.

There are many counts of this clonotype. The chain joins TRBV12-3 or TRBV12-4 to TRBJ1-6, with D perhaps matching TRBD1 (5 bases). The CDR3 is made up of 14 amino acids. Trimming pared 6 bases from V and 7 bases from J, leaving 13 bases between. This CDR3 reads CASRHPGGNSPLHF. In DNA, the CDR3 is TGTGCCAGCAGGCATCCCGGGGGGAATTCACCCCTCCACTTT.

This clonotype was seen many times. The gene calls are TRBV13 and TRBJ2-3; 8 positions match TRBD2. Germline loops: CDR1 PRHDT, CDR2 FYEKMQ (reference sequence). The length of the CDR3 is 18 residues. V shed 5 bases and J 1 base; nucleotides not matched to a gene: 14. CDR3 coding DNA: TGTGCCAGCAGCCCGCACCCCTTTAGCGGGACTGGCACAGATACGCAGTATTTT. Its protein product is CASSPHPFSGTGTDTQYF.

There are many counts of this clonotype. This chain joins TRBV6-5 and TRBJ2-4, with D possibly TRBD1 on 7 matching bases. The germline gives CDR1 MNHEY, CDR2 SVGAGI. Trimming pared 2 bases from V and 4 bases from J, leaving 27 bases between. The CDR3 loop spans 20 amino acids. The CDR3 is CASSYVRGGVGDREKNIQYF. The CDR3 DNA sequence: TGTGCCAGCAGTTACGTCCGAGGGGGCGTAGGGGATCGGGAGAAAAACATTCAGTACTTC.

This clonotype was recorded at least ten times. The chain couples TRBV4-2 to TRBJ2-1; the match to TRBD2 covers 10 bases. Trimming cost V 8 bases and J 7 bases; bases outside gene matches: 5. The CDR3 extends over 13 amino acids. Germline V gene sequence: CDR1 LGHNA, CDR2 YNFKEQ. The CDR3 loop is CASEPSGSNEQFF. As DNA, the CDR3 is TGTGCCAGCGAGCCTAGCGGGAGTAATGAGCAGTTCTTC.

The chain couples TRBV28 to TRBJ2-7, with 9 bases aligning to TRBD2. With V trimmed by 2 bases and J by 4 bases, 9 bases remained unmatched. Germline V CDR1 and CDR2: MDHEN, SYDVKM. CDR3 length equals 16 residues. The CDR3 protein is CASSLAGGTAIYEQYF. In DNA, the CDR3 is TGTGCCAGCAGTTTAGCGGGGGGGACAGCGATATACGAGCAGTACTTC. Complete variable domain (other parts from reference TRBV28 and TRBJ2-7): DVKVTQSSRYLVKRTGEKVFLECVQDMDHENMFWYRQDPGLGLRLIYFSYDVKMKEKGDIPEGYSVSREKKERFSLILESASTNQTSMYLCASSLAGGTAIYEQYFGPGTRLTVT.

This sequence joins TRBV27 and TRBJ1-6; D is unresolved. Germline CDR1 is MNHEY and CDR2 is SMNVEV (reference sequence). This CDR3 comprises 14 residues. Trimming pared 5 bases from V and 7 bases from J, leaving 12 bases between. CDR3 coding DNA: TGTGCCAGCAGTCCATGGCTTAGAAATTCACCCCTCCACTTT. The encoded protein is CASSPWLRNSPLHF.

This clonotype has at least ten counts. The rearrangement uses TRBV5-1 and TRBJ2-5; weak D call: TRBD1 (6 bases). CDR3 length: 14 residues. The germline V gene encodes CDR1 SGHRS and CDR2 YFSETQ. V lost 3 bases and J lost 2, with 11 bases in between. The DNA for the CDR3 is TGCGCCAGCAGCTATACCGGACAGCAAGAGACCCAGTACTTC. Its translation is CASSYTGQQETQYF.

The V and J genes are TRBV11-2 and TRBJ2-3, with 8 positions matching TRBD2. Trimming removed 5 bases from V and 0 bases from J; junction bases left unmatched: 10. The CDR3 has 17 amino acids. Germline V gene data show CDR1 as SGHAT and CDR2 as FQNNGV. The CDR3 region is CASSAPGAGVSTDTQYF. DNA for the CDR3: TGTGCCAGCAGCGCCCCAGGAGCGGGGGTTAGCACAGATACGCAGTATTTT.

This clonotype was recorded many times. The chain combines TRBV4-1 with TRBJ2-6; D gene ambiguous. This CDR3 contains 14 residues. The V end lost 2 bases, the J end lost 7 bases, and 9 bases lay between the germline ends. Germline V gene lookup returns CDR1 MGHRA and CDR2 YSYEKL. The CDR3 loop reads CASSQSDGANVLTF. CDR3 bases: TGCGCCAGCAGCCAAAGTGACGGCGCCAACGTCCTGACTTTC.